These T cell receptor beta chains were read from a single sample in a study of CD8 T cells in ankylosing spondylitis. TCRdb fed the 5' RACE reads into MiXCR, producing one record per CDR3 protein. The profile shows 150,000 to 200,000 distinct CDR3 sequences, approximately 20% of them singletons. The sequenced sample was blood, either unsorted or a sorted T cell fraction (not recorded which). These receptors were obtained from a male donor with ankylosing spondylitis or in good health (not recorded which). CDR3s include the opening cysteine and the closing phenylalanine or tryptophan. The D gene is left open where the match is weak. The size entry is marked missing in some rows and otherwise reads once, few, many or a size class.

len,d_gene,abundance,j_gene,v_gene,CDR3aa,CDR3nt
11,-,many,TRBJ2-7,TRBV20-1,CSARTTYEQYF,TGCAGTGCTAGGACTACCTACGAGCAGTACTTC
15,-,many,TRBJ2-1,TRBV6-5,CASSYGGNSYNEQFF,TGTGCCAGCAGTTACGGAGGGAACTCCTACAATGAGCAGTTCTTC
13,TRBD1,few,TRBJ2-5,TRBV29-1,CSVAPGGWETQYF,TGCAGCGTTGCACCAGGGGGCTGGGAGACCCAGTACTTC
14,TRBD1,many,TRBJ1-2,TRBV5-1,CASSADRGQYGYTF,TGCGCCAGCAGCGCCGACAGGGGGCAATATGGCTACACCTTC
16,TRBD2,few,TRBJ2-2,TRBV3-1,CASSRSLAGNTGELFF,TGTGCCAGCAGCCGCTCACTAGCGGGAAACACCGGGGAGCTGTTTTTT
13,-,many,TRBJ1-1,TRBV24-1,CATSDLGQGQAFF,TGTGCCACCAGTGATTTGGGGCAGGGTCAAGCTTTCTTT
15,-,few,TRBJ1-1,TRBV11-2,CASSSPYRGETEAFF,TGTGCCAGCAGCTCACCGTATAGGGGGGAAACTGAAGCTTTCTTT
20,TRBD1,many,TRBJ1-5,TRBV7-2,CASRKQKPGQGSSGNQPQHF,TGTGCCAGCAGGAAGCAAAAACCGGGACAGGGGTCCTCTGGCAATCAGCCCCAGCATTTT
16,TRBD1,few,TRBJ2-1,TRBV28,CASSYSPGQGYNEQFF,TGTGCCAGCAGTTACTCACCGGGACAGGGTTACAATGAGCAGTTCTTC
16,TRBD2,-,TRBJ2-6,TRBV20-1,CSASLGGSTGANVLTF,TGCAGTGCTAGTCTTGGCGGGAGTACTGGGGCCAACGTCCTGACTTTC
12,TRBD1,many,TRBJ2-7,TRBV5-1,CASGTEPYEQYF,TGCGCCAGCGGGACAGAACCCTACGAGCAGTACTTC
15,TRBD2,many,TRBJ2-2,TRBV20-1,CSARDSGRVSGELFF,TGCAGTGCTAGAGACAGCGGGAGGGTTAGCGGGGAGCTGTTTTTT
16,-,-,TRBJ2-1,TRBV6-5,CASSYSRATTNGEQFF,TGTGCCAGCAGTTACTCGCGGGCTACAACAAATGGTGAGCAGTTCTTC
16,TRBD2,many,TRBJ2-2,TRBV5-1,CASSLLLAENTGELFF,TGCGCCAGCAGCTTGCTTCTAGCGGAGAACACCGGGGAGCTGTTTTTT
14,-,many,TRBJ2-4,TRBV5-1,CASSLIADSGIQYF,TGCGCCAGCAGCTTGATTGCAGACAGCGGCATTCAGTACTTC
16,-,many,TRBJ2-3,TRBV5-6,CASSLVATGRADTQYF,TGTGCCAGCAGCTTGGTTGCGACAGGGAGGGCAGATACGCAGTATTTT
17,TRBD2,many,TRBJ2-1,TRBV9,CASSVVGSGGPYNEQFF,TGTGCCAGCAGCGTAGTGGGTAGCGGGGGGCCATACAATGAGCAGTTCTTC
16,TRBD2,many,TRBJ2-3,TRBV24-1,CATGGSASGSTDTQYF,TGTGCCACCGGCGGTTCAGCTAGCGGGAGCACAGATACGCAGTATTTT
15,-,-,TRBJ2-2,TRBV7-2,CASSLDRRSTGELFF,TGTGCCAGCAGCTTAGACAGGCGGTCGACCGGGGAGCTGTTTTTT
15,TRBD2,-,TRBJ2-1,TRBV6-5,CASSSRLAGLNEQFF,TGTGCCAGCAGTTCCCGCCTAGCGGGGTTGAATGAGCAGTTCTTC
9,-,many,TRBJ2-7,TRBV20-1,CSARGEQYF,TGCAGTGCTAGAGGCGAGCAGTACTTC
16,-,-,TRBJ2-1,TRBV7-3,CASSRGLSDSYNEQFF,TGTGCCAGCTCTCGTGGCCTCTCGGACTCCTACAATGAGCAGTTCTTC
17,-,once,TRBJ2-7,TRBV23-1,CASSQLGTQLFSYEQYF,TGCGCCAGCAGTCAACTCGGGACACAGCTCTTCTCCTACGAGCAGTACTTC
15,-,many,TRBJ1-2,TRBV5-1,CASRQTDTANYGYTF,TGCGCCAGCAGACAAACAGATACCGCGAACTATGGCTACACCTTC
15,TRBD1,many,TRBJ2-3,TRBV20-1,CSARRTGALGDTQYF,TGCAGTGCTAGGAGGACAGGGGCCCTGGGGGATACGCAGTATTTT
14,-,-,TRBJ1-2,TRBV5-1,CASSLDLINYGYTF,TGCGCCAGCAGCTTGGACCTGATTAACTATGGCTACACCTTC
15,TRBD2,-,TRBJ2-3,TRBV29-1,CSVTGLAGGTDTQYF,TGCAGCGTTACTGGACTAGCGGGAGGTACAGATACGCAGTATTTT
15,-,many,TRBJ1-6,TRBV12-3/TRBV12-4,CASNKASSYNSPLHF,TGTGCCAGCAATAAAGCGAGCTCCTATAATTCACCCCTCCACTTT
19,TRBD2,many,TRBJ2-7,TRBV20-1,CSARDRIGLAGVDAYEQYF,TGCAGTGCTAGAGATAGAATCGGACTAGCGGGAGTAGATGCCTACGAGCAGTACTTC
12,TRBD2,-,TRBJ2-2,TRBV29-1,CGAGGIGGELFF,TGTGGAGCGGGAGGGATCGGCGGGGAGCTGTTTTTT
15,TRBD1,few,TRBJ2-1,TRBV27,CASSFGDRGRGEQFF,TGTGCCAGCAGTTTCGGAGACAGGGGTCGCGGTGAGCAGTTCTTC
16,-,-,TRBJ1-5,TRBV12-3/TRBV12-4,CASSPRGRVANQPQHF,TGTGCCAGCAGTCCTAGGGGCAGGGTAGCAAATCAGCCCCAGCATTTT
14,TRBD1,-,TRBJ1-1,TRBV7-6,CASSQGQTNTEAFF,TGTGCCAGCAGCCAGGGACAGACGAACACTGAAGCTTTCTTT
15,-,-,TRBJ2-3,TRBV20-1,CSAAPLGSGTDTQYF,TGCAGTGCTGCCCCACTAGGGAGCGGCACAGATACGCAGTATTTT
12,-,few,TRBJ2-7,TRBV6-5,CASSYRGLEQYF,TGTGCCAGCAGTTACCGGGGGCTCGAGCAGTACTTC
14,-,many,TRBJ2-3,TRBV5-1,CASRGAIGTDTQYF,TGCGCCAGCCGGGGCGCGATCGGGACAGATACGCAGTATTTT
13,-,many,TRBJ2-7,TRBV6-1,CASSESWDDEQYF,TGTGCCAGCAGTGAATCTTGGGATGACGAGCAGTACTTC
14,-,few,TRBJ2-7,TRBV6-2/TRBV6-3,CASSYGQPPYEQYF,TGTGCCAGCAGTTACGGGCAGCCCCCCTACGAGCAGTACTTC
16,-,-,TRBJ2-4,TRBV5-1,CASSLGRVLAKNIQYF,TGCGCCAGCAGCTTGGGCAGGGTGCTAGCCAAAAACATTCAGTACTTC
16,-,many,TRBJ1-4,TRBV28,CASSSSKGGHREKLFF,TGTGCCAGCAGTTCGTCTAAGGGGGGCCATCGGGAAAAACTGTTTTTT
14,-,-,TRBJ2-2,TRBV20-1,CSASETRYTGELFF,TGCAGTGCTAGTGAGACTAGATACACCGGGGAGCTGTTTTTT
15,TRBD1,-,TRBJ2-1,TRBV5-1,CASSSTGENYNEQFF,TGCGCCAGCAGTTCGACAGGGGAAAACTACAATGAGCAGTTCTTC
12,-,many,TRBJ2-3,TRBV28,CASSSRTDTQYF,TGTGCCAGCAGTTCCCGAACCGATACGCAGTATTTT